This TCR beta chain was recovered during a study of graft-versus-host responses after intestinal transplantation. Across the whole study: Recipients were given multivisceral, liver-intestinal, or isolated intestinal transplants. Each patient got anti-thymocyte globulin induction, then tacrolimus and steroids for about 3 years. Study-level results: GvH clones occurred in recipient marrow; some first appeared in ileum or blood. High graft-versus-host to host-versus-graft clonal ratios were seen in allografts of patients with graft-donor T cell macrochimerism.

Some clones are missing from TCRdb's copy, which holds only in-frame ones; the method was immunoSEQ multiplex PCR. Found here are some 100,000 clones, about 90% of them singletons; the top ten hold less than 0.08%. As to this clone: Its antigen is as yet unknown.

V lost 3 bases to trimming and J lost 4 bases; unmatched junction nucleotides: 11. Per germline, CDR1 LNHDA and CDR2 SQIVND (reference sequence). There are 17 residues in the CDR3. J is TRBJ1-2 and V is TRBV19, with TRBD1 matching 10 bases. The TCR originated in a human donor who was the organ donor for an intestinal transplant. Material: unstimulated CD8+ T cells sorted from spleen or lymph node cells, obtained before transplant. CDR3 DNA sequence: TGTGCCAGTAGTATCTGGGACAGGGGTTTGAAAGGCTATGGCTACACCTTC. Residues: CASSIWDRGLKGYGYTF. The full variable domain, rest sourced from reference TRBV19 and TRBJ1-2, is DGGITQSPKYLFRKEGQNVTLSCEQNLNHDAMYWYRQDPGQGLRLIYYSQIVNDFQKGDIAEGYSVSREKKESFPLTVTSAQKNPTAFYLCASSIWDRGLKGYGYTFGSGTRLTVV.